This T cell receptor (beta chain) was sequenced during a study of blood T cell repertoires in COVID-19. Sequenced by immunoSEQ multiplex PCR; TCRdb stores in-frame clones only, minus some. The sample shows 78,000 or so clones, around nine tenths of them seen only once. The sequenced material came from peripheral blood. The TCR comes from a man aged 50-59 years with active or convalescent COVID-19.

The CDR3 bases are TGTGCCAGCAGTGTCAGTAAGGGTGCTAGCGGGGACCCCTACGAGCAGTACTTC. This codes for CASSVSKGASGDPYEQYF. The chain recombines TRBV6-1 with TRBJ2-7; 9 nucleotides line up with TRBD2. The J segment lost 2 bases and the V segment lost 4 bases, leaving 15 bases of the junction unmatched. The V gene's germline CDR1 is MNHNS and CDR2 SASEGT. The CDR3 is 18 residues long.